The 3 T cell receptor beta chains reported below all come from one sample, sequenced in a study of T cells in Graves' hyperthyroidism and ophthalmopathy. TCR beta CDR3 sequences were amplified from RNA transcripts. First-round RT-PCR of the TCR CDR3 relied on the HTBI primer set. TCRdb re-called the multiplex PCR reads through MiXCR, storing one row per CDR3 protein. The sample yields roughly 650,000 distinct CDR3 sequences, about 16% seen once. The material sequenced was blood. Source of these receptors: a woman aged 40 to 50 with Graves' ophthalmopathy.

This clonotype was detected only a few times. V and J are TRBV10-2 and TRBJ2-1; possible D gene TRBD2, 5 bases. Germline V gene sequence: CDR1 WSHSY, CDR2 SAAADI. V was trimmed by 8 bases and J by 6 bases, leaving 14 bases between them. This CDR3 contains 13 residues. CDR3 nucleotides: TGCGCCAGCCTCTATGTGGAGGCCAATGAGCAGTTCTTC. It codes for CASLYVEANEQFF.

The chain joins TRBV28 to TRBJ2-5; D could derive from TRBD1 or TRBD2 (5 bases each). This CDR3 region has 14 residues. Germline V gene lookup returns CDR1 MDHEN and CDR2 SYDVKM. V gave up 2 bases and J gave up 5 bases, with 12 bases separating them. The CDR3 protein is CASSLMRDGETQYF. The CDR3 nucleotides are TGTGCCAGCAGTTTAATGAGGGACGGGGAGACCCAGTACTTC.

This chain connects TRBV11-2 to TRBJ2-3, with a weak D call TRBD2 (5 bases). Germline V gene lookup returns CDR1 SGHAT and CDR2 FQNNGV. V lost 4 bases and J lost 4, with 18 bases in between. CDR3 length: 16 residues. CDR3 residues: CASSSLGGSGSDTQYF. The DNA for the CDR3 is TGTGCCAGCAGCTCCCTCGGCGGGTCGGGCTCAGATACGCAGTATTTT. Full variable domain (missing parts from reference TRBV11-2 and TRBJ2-3): EAGVAQSPRYKIIEKRQSVAFWCNPISGHATLYWYQQILGQGPKLLIQFQNNGVVDDSQLPKDRFSAERLKGVDSTLKIQPAKLEDSAVYLCASSSLGGSGSDTQYFGPGTRLTVL.